This TCR beta chain was documented in a study of T-cell memory formation after mild COVID-19. By share, this clonotype counts as medium-sized. MiXCR was run by TCRdb on the 5' RACE reads, yielding one entry per CDR3 protein. Among around 4,000 distinct CDR3 sequences listed, about 17% were seen once. The germline gives CDR1 MNHEY, CDR2 SVGEGT. The CDR3 covers 13 residues. The V and J ends lost 5 bases and 4 bases, in that order; junction bases with no gene match: 4. This TCR came from an adult who had mild COVID-19 (a few samples of this study predate the infection). Cell type and time point are not known. V and J are TRBV6-2 or TRBV6-3 and TRBJ2-7; 8 nucleotides line up with TRBD1. The specimen sequenced was PBMCs or a T cell subset sorted from them (not recorded which). The CDR3 DNA follows: TGTGCCAGCAGTCGTGGACAGGGTTACGAGCAGTACTTC. Its translation: CASSRGQGYEQYF.